This T cell receptor (beta chain) was recovered during a study of CD8 T cells in ankylosing spondylitis. The V segment lost 4 bases and the J segment 3 bases; nucleotides outside the gene matches: 3. Per germline, CDR1 SGHRS and CDR2 YFSETQ. This CDR3 has 16 amino acids. Notes on this clonotype: The antigen is undetermined.

General study results and limits: CD8+ disease-linked clones were present at relatively low frequencies in blood. Disease-associated clones were reportedly significantly overrepresented in matched ankylosing spondylitis synovial fluid. Past research had described some motif variants in reactive arthritis synovial fluid and blood. Apparently characteristic of ankylosing spondylitis blood was a TCR beta motif (eight highly homologous variants).

Libraries of TCR beta came from quantitative 5'-RACE with molecular barcodes. In TCRdb, the 5' RACE reads were re-called with MiXCR into one record per CDR3 protein. The data contain about 540,000 distinct CDR3 sequences, roughly 13% of them singletons. The sample was blood, either unsorted or a sorted T cell fraction (not recorded which). This TCR was sampled from a male donor with ankylosing spondylitis. This sequence joins TRBV5-1 and TRBJ2-3; the match to TRBD2 covers 15 bases. In nucleotides, the CDR3 is TGCGCCAGCAGCGGCGGACTAGCGGGAGGGACAGATACGCAGTATTTT. The encoded protein is CASSGGLAGGTDTQYF.